These T cell receptor beta chains were read from a single sample in a study of T cell responses to AZD1222 COVID-19 vaccine. The protocol was immunoSEQ multiplex PCR, while the TCRdb copy is restricted to in-frame clones and leaves out a portion. Of some 140,000 clones in the sample, approximately 90% are singletons; the top ten hold around 2.8%. Sequences were derived from peripheral blood, sampled on day 0 of AZD1222 vaccination. All receptors come from an adult in good health. The CDR3 runs from the conserved cysteine through the conserved F or W. D genes are given only for firm matches. Clone size is not always given. Where it is, it says once, few, many or a class for expanded clones.

TGTGCCAGCAGTTTTGACAGGGGGCTCACTGAAGCTTTCTTT,CASSFDRGLTEAFF,TRBD1,TRBV27,once,TRBJ1-1
TGTGCCAGCAGCTTACGGCCCGAAAACTACGAGCAGTACTTC,CASSLRPENYEQYF,NA,TRBV7-8,NA,TRBJ2-7
TGTGCCAGCAGTGAAGATGGGACAGGGAGCACTGAAGCTTTCTTT,CASSEDGTGSTEAFF,TRBD1,TRBV6-4,NA,TRBJ1-1
TGTGCCAGCAGCCTACTCGGGACAGTCACTGAAGCTTTCTTT,CASSLLGTVTEAFF,TRBD1,TRBV5-5,once,TRBJ1-1
TGTGCCAGCAGACTTAACTATGGCTACACCTTC,CASRLNYGYTF,NA,TRBV28,NA,TRBJ1-2
TGCGCCAGCAGCCAAAGGGGGCAGGCGAACACTGAAGCTTTCTTT,CASSQRGQANTEAFF,TRBD1,TRBV4-3,once,TRBJ1-1
TGTGCCAGCAGTTTGATGGGAGGGGGCTCCTATAATTCACCCCTCCACTTT,CASSLMGGGSYNSPLHF,NA,TRBV27,NA,TRBJ1-6
TGTGCCAGCAGTCCCGGGAGGGATGAAAAACTGTTTTTT,CASSPGRDEKLFF,NA,TRBV2,NA,TRBJ1-4
TGCAGTGCTAGTCCGATTAATGGATTCGGGCATGGCTACACCTTC,CSASPINGFGHGYTF,NA,TRBV20-1,NA,TRBJ1-2
TGTGCCAGCAGCTCGACAGGGCGGAGTGGGGAGACCCAGTACTTC,CASSSTGRSGETQYF,TRBD1,TRBV11-2,NA,TRBJ2-5
TGTGCCAGCAGTTTAGGGACAGGTTTTCGGCAGCCCCAGCATTTT,CASSLGTGFRQPQHF,TRBD1,TRBV28,once,TRBJ1-5
TGTGCCAGCAGTGAGAGTGGGGAGGGTAATCAGCCCCAGCATTTT,CASSESGEGNQPQHF,NA,TRBV6-4,NA,TRBJ1-5
TGTGCCAGCTCCGGGACTCTAAGTAATACGCAGTATTTT,CASSGTLSNTQYF,NA,TRBV9,once,TRBJ2-3
TGTGCCAGCAGTTTGGGGAAGAGAAGAAACACCATATATTTT,CASSLGKRRNTIYF,NA,TRBV28,NA,TRBJ1-3
TGTGCCAGCAGTCGGACGGACTCAGATACGCAGTATTTT,CASSRTDSDTQYF,NA,TRBV12-3/TRBV12-4,NA,TRBJ2-3
TGTGCCAGCAGCCAAGGACAGAGAAACACCGGGGAGCTGTTTTTT,CASSQGQRNTGELFF,NA,TRBV5-4,NA,TRBJ2-2
TGCAGCGTTGCCGGAAGTCCCCCGGCGGAGCAGTACTTC,CSVAGSPPAEQYF,NA,TRBV29-1,few,TRBJ2-7
TGTGCCAGCAGCCACCGACTGGTGGCCCTCGAAGCTTTCTTT,CASSHRLVALEAFF,NA,TRBV6-5,NA,TRBJ1-1
TGTGCCAGCAGCATCCCCCCAGATACGCAGTATTTT,CASSIPPDTQYF,NA,TRBV7-9,NA,TRBJ2-3
TGTGCCAGCAGCTTTGGGAACAACAGGGTTACTGAAGCTTTCTTT,CASSFGNNRVTEAFF,NA,TRBV5-5,once,TRBJ1-1
TGTGCCAGCAGCCAAGAAAGGACTTTCACCTACGAGCAGTACTTC,CASSQERTFTYEQYF,NA,TRBV4-2,NA,TRBJ2-7
TGTGCCAGCAGTTCAAAGGGAGGTGGCTACACCTTC,CASSSKGGGYTF,NA,TRBV28,NA,TRBJ1-2
TGTGCCAGCAGTTTCGACAGGCTCTATGGCTACACCTTC,CASSFDRLYGYTF,NA,TRBV7-6,NA,TRBJ1-2
TGCGCCACCTCAATCGGGGGCCCTCTCTACGAGCAGTACTTC,CATSIGGPLYEQYF,NA,TRBV5-1,NA,TRBJ2-7